This TCR beta chain was found in a study of post-analysis software for immune sequencing data. Whole-study findings and limits: For normalized Chao1 diversity, multiple sclerosis patients scored significantly lower than controls did. Elevated frequency relative to controls characterized about 5 TRBV segments in patients, TRBV5-6, TRBV5-1 and TRBV20-1 among them.

Germline V gene data show CDR1 as SGHKS and CDR2 as YYEKEE (reference sequence). V trimming: 3 bases; J trimming: 13 bases; junction bases outside the gene matches: 13. The CDR3 contains 14 residues. This clonotype was counted between two and nine times. Its antigen is unknown. Every TCR beta cDNA library bore unique molecular identifiers. MiXCR, applied by TCRdb to the PCR reads, yields one record per CDR3 protein. This sample has approximately 770,000 distinct CDR3 sequences, with under 60% found just once. Sequences were obtained from blood. The receptor was derived from a girl aged 10-17 years with multiple sclerosis. V is TRBV5-5 and J is TRBJ2-1; 7 bases agree with TRBD2. The CDR3 is CASSSSTPRTRQFF. DNA for the CDR3: TGTGCCAGCAGCTCGTCCACCCCCCGGACTAGACAGTTCTTC.